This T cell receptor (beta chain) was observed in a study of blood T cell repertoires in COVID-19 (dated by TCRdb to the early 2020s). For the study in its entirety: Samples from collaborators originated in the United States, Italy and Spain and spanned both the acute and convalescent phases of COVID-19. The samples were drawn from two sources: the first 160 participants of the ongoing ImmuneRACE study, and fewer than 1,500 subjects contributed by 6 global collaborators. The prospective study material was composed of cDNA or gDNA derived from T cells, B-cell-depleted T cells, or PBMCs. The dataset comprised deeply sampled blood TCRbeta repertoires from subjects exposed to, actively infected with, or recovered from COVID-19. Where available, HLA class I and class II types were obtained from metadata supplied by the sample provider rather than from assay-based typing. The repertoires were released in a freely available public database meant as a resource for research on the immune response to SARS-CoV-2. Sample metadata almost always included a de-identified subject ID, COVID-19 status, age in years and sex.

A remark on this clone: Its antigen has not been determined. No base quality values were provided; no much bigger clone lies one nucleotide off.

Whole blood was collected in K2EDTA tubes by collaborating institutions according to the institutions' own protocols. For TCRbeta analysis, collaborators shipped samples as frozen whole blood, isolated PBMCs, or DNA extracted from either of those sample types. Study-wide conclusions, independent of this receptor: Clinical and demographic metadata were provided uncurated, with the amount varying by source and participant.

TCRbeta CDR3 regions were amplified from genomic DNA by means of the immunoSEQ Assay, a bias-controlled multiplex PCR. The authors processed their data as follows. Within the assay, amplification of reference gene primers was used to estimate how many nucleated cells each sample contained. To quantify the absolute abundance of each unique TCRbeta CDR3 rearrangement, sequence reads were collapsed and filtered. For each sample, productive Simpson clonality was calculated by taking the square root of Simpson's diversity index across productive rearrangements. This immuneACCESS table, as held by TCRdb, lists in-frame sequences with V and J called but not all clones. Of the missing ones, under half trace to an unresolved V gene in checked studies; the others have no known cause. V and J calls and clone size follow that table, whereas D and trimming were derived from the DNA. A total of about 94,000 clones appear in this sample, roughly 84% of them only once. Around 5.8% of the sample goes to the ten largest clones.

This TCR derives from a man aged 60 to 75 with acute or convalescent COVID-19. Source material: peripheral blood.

The nucleotides are TGTGCCAGCAGTTCTACCGGGACAGGCAACACCGGGGAGCTGTTTTTT. This codes for CASSSTGTGNTGELFF. The chain is assembled from TRBV6-5 and TRBJ2-2, with 8 bases matching TRBD1. From its cysteine to its phenylalanine, the CDR3 spans 16 amino acids. The DNA shown is the 48-base CDR3, in frame from base 1. V has 4 bases trimmed and J has 2 bases trimmed; junction bases matching no gene number 6. CDR1 MNHEY and CDR2 SVGAGI were looked up in the germline V gene.